This entry lists 18 T cell receptor beta chains sequenced from one sample in a study of beta chain features in type 1 diabetes. Sequenced material consisted of expressed TCRB transcripts (all of the isolated RNA was reverse transcribed). Profiling relied on immunoSEQ multiplex PCR, and the TCRdb table lists in-frame clones only, not all of them. The sample holds 250,000 to 300,000 clones; about 8.5% are singletons and the top ten take roughly 1%. Sequencing was performed on central memory CD4+ T cells from blood. The receptors derive from a woman younger than 35 in good health.

This clone came up many times. V is TRBV10-3 and J is TRBJ1-5; the D is unclear. Germline V gene data show CDR1 as ENHRY and CDR2 as SYGVKD. The CDR3 extends over 14 amino acids. V was trimmed by 5 bases and J by 0 bases, leaving 8 bases between them. The CDR3 coding sequence is TGTGCCATCAGTTCTCGAGATAGCAATCAGCCCCAGCATTTT. Translating it yields CAISSRDSNQPQHF.

The chain combines TRBV12-2 with TRBJ2-3; the D call TRBD2 from the table was never checked on the DNA. TRBV12-2 counts as a pseudogene. CDR3 size: 17 residues. The CDR3 is CASRLFSSGRYTDTQYF. CDR3 in DNA: TGTGCAAGTCGCTTATTTTCTAGCGGGAGATACACAGATACGCAGTATTTT.

This chain joins TRBV6-6 and TRBJ2-2, with D possibly matching TRBD2 (6 bases). V dropped 0 bases and J dropped 7 bases, with 12 bases sitting between them. The CDR3 has 15 residues. Looked up from germline, CDR1 is MNHNY and CDR2 is SVGAGI (reference sequence). CDR3 sequence (DNA): TGTGCCAGCAGTTACTCCCCGGGAGTTGTCGGGGAGCTGTTTTTT. This sequence encodes CASSYSPGVVGELFF.

The chain combines TRBV7-9 with TRBJ1-2; maybe TRBD1 (5 bases). With 3 bases removed from V and 7 bases from J, the gap between germline ends came to 21 bases. CDR3 length equals 16 residues. CDR1 and CDR2 from the germline V gene are SEHNR and FQNEAQ (reference sequence). CDR3 amino acids: CASSFGTGVSLGGYTF. CDR3 DNA sequence: TGTGCCAGCAGCTTCGGGACGGGAGTCTCTCTGGGTGGCTACACCTTC.

This clone showed up just a few times. The chain is built from TRBV10-3 and TRBJ2-5; the D is unclear. The J call may be faulty, since TRBJ2-7 better matches the DNA end. Germline assignment: CDR1 ENHRY and CDR2 SYGVKD. The CDR3 loop spans 13 amino acids. CDR3 in amino acids: CAIRKPGSYEQYF. CDR3 nucleotides: TGTGCCATCAGGAAGCCAGGTTCCTACGAGCAGTACTTC.

This clone was detected only a few times. This chain's CDR3 is CASSPDTLGQYF. The CDR3 nucleotides read TGTGCCAGCTCACCGGACACCCTTGGGCAGTACTTC. V and J are TRBV18 and TRBJ2-7; possible D gene TRBD1, 5 bases. V was clipped by 3 bases and J by 9 bases, with 12 bases between them. The germline V gene encodes CDR1 KGHSH and CDR2 LQKENI. The CDR3 is made up of 12 amino acids.

The rearrangement links TRBV14 to TRBJ2-7; D assignment may be TRBD1 or TRBD2 (6 bases each). Germline V CDR1 and CDR2: SGHDN, FVKESK. The CDR3 has 14 amino acids. Trimming stripped 4 bases from V and 1 base from J, with 11 bases between. CDR3 in DNA: TGTGCCAGCAGCCGACGGGGGCTGTCCTACGAGCAGTACTTC. It is translated as CASSRRGLSYEQYF.

The V call is TRBV6-5, the J call TRBJ2-7; the D gene could be TRBD1 or TRBD2 (5 bases each). CDR3 length equals 12 residues. Trimming cost V 11 bases and J 8 bases, with 19 bases left between them. Germline CDR1 and CDR2: MNHEY and SVGAGI. In DNA, the CDR3 is TGTGCCTCGATGGGACCTACGAGTAAGCAGTACGTC. Residues: CASMGPTSKQYV.

The chain employs TRBV30 and TRBJ1-1; no definite D call. The CDR3 length is 13 residues. CDR1 and CDR2 (germline): GTSNPN, SVGIG (reference sequence). V was trimmed by 4 bases and J by 4 bases, leaving 13 bases between them. DNA for the CDR3: TGTGCCTGGACCGTGGGGAGGGCCACTGAAGCTTTCTTT. Residues: CAWTVGRATEAFF.

The V and J genes are TRBV11-1 and TRBJ2-4, with 10 bases fitting TRBD1. The CDR3 is 15 residues long. V shed 5 bases and J 3 bases; nucleotides not matched to a gene: 4. The germline gives CDR1 SGHAT, CDR2 FQDESV (reference sequence). CDR3 sequence (DNA): TGTGCCAGCAGCCCGGGACAGGGGATCAAAAACATTCAGTACTTC. Amino acids: CASSPGQGIKNIQYF.

This clone was seen more than once but under ten times. The DNA for the CDR3 is TGTGCCAGCAGCTCCCTACGTTCCGACAGGGCGAACTATGGCTACACCTTC. It specifies CASSSLRSDRANYGYTF. This chain connects TRBV7-9 to TRBJ1-2; 7 bases align to TRBD1. Germline CDR1 is SEHNR and CDR2 is FQNEAQ (reference sequence). After removal of 4 bases from V and 2 bases from J, the junction contained 13 bases not matched to a gene. CDR3 length: 17 residues.

This clone was seen many times. This chain connects TRBV9 to TRBJ2-3; D is ambiguous. The V end lost 0 bases, the J end lost 3 bases, and 5 bases lay between the germline ends. This CDR3 is built from 13 residues. Per germline, CDR1 SGDLS and CDR2 YYNGEE. CDR3 coding DNA: TGTGCCAGCAGCGTAGAGTGGACAGATACGCAGTATTTT. It translates to CASSVEWTDTQYF.

V gene TRBV2 combines with J gene TRBJ2-4; 10 bases line up with TRBD1. The J segment lost 2 bases and the V segment lost 8 bases, leaving 6 bases of the junction unmatched. CDR1 SNHLY and CDR2 FYNNEI come from the germline V gene. The CDR3 spans 15 residues. CDR3 protein: CASAGTGVTKNIQYF. CDR3 DNA: TGTGCCAGCGCCGGGACAGGGGTTACCAAAAACATTCAGTACTTC.

This clone occurred a few times. One junction end disagrees with the germline gene, perhaps due to a read error. This rearrangement joins TRBV7-7 to TRBJ2-1; D not certain. CDR3 length: 18 amino acids. Germline assignment: CDR1 SSHAT and CDR2 FNYEAQ (reference sequence). This CDR3 reads CASSPRWQLGSAYNEQFF. The CDR3 bases are TGTGCTAGCAGCCCCCGGTGGCAGTTGGGCAGTGCCTACAATGAGCAGTTCTTC.

V gene TRBV7-2 combines with J gene TRBJ2-7; TRBD2 is a possible D gene (7 bases). V was shortened by 5 bases and J by 6 bases, with 23 bases between the two germline ends. Germline V gene data show CDR1 as SGHTA and CDR2 as FQGNSA. There are 16 residues in the CDR3. The CDR3 here is CASSIQGGIRSSEQYF. The DNA of the CDR3 is TGTGCCAGCAGCATACAGGGAGGGATTCGGTCCAGCGAGCAGTACTTC.

DNA of the CDR3: TGTGCCAGCAGCCCGACAGTTCAGGGTGAAAAACTGTTTTTT. It is translated as CASSPTVQGEKLFF. This chain joins TRBV4-2 and TRBJ1-4, with D perhaps matching TRBD1 (5 bases). With 4 bases removed from V and 7 bases from J, the gap between germline ends came to 13 bases. Germline loops: CDR1 LGHNA, CDR2 YNFKEQ. The CDR3 is made up of 14 amino acids.

The chain carries TRBV4-1 and TRBJ1-4, with 7 bases matching TRBD1. CDR1 and CDR2 (germline): MGHRA, YSYEKL. This CDR3 is 16 amino acids long. The V gene end was trimmed by 1 base and the J gene end by 5 bases; junction bases not matched to a gene: 7. The CDR3 DNA reads as TGCGCCAGCAGCCAAGTCTCAGGGGGTCAAAATGAAAAACTGTTTTTT. The encoded protein is CASSQVSGGQNEKLFF.

The chain has TRBV7-3 and TRBJ2-6; D gene unclear. V was cut by 1 base and J by 4 bases, with 5 bases left in between. The CDR3 consists of 14 residues. Germline V gene lookup returns CDR1 SGHTA and CDR2 FQGTGA. The CDR3 reads CASSLMDGANVLTF. CDR3 in DNA: TGTGCCAGCAGCTTAATGGACGGGGCCAACGTCCTGACTTTC. Looking up the rest from reference TRBV7-3 and TRBJ2-6 gives the full variable domain: GAGVSQTPSNKVTEKGKYVELRCDPISGHTALYWYRQSLGQGPEFLIYFQGTGAADDSGLPNDRFFAVRPEGSVSTLKIQRTERGDSAVYLCASSLMDGANVLTFGAGSRLTVL.